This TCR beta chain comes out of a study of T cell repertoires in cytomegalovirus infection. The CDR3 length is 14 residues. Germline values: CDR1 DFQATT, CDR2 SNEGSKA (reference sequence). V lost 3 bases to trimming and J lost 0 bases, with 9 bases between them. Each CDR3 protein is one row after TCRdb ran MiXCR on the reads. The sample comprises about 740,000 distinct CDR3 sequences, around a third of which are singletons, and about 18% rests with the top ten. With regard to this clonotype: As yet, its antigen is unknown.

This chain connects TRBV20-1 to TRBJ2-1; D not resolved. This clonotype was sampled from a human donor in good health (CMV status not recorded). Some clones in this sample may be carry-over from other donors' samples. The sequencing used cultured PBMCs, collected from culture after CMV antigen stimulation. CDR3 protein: CSASAGSSYNEQFF. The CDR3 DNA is TGCAGTGCTAGCGCCGGTAGCTCCTACAATGAGCAGTTCTTC.